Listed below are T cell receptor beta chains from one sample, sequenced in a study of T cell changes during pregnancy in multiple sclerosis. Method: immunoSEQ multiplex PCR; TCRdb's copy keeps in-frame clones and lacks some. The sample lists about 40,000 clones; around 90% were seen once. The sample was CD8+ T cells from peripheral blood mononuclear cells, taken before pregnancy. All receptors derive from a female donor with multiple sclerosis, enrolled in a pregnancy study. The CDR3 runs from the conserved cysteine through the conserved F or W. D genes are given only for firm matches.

CDR3: CASSLAGGVNGELFF; J: TRBJ2-2; V: TRBV7-9; D: -
CDR3: CASSEQTRTYEQYF; J: TRBJ2-7; V: TRBV2; D: -
CDR3: CASSFRGGAYEQYF; J: TRBJ2-7; V: TRBV6-1; D: -
CDR3: CASSPSGGSGEKLFF; J: TRBJ1-4; V: TRBV7-2; D: -
CDR3: CASSEGQPNSGNTIYF; J: TRBJ1-3; V: TRBV11-2; D: TRBD1
CDR3: CASSEAARGPAWDEQYF; J: TRBJ2-7; V: TRBV6-4; D: TRBD1
CDR3: CASSTSTGIREQYF; J: TRBJ2-7; V: TRBV19; D: -
CDR3: CASSFHQGGTGELFF; J: TRBJ2-2; V: TRBV5-1; D: -
CDR3: CAIRVDGSYEQFF; J: TRBJ2-1; V: TRBV27; D: -
CDR3: CASSLGAGQPQHF; J: TRBJ1-5; V: TRBV5-1; D: -
CDR3: CASSFTSSPIYEQYF; J: TRBJ2-7; V: TRBV5-6; D: -
CDR3: CASSPLAGRLSEQYF; J: TRBJ2-7; V: TRBV6-5; D: TRBD2
CDR3: CATSRWGAGLHNEQFF; J: TRBJ2-1; V: TRBV15; D: -
CDR3: CAISGLAGPDPNIQYF; J: TRBJ2-4; V: TRBV10-3; D: TRBD2
CDR3: CASSPRMSGPGANVLTF; J: TRBJ2-6; V: TRBV7-9; D: -
CDR3: CASSYNWENEQFF; J: TRBJ2-1; V: TRBV19; D: -
CDR3: CASSEWEGEQYF; J: TRBJ2-7; V: TRBV25-1; D: TRBD2
CDR3: CASRWTGQDTEAFF; J: TRBJ1-1; V: TRBV6-5; D: TRBD1
CDR3: CSVGQSGFQYF; J: TRBJ2-4; V: TRBV29-1; D: TRBD1
CDR3: CASSGSLYEQYF; J: TRBJ2-7; V: TRBV2; D: -
CDR3: CASSQGRGLARYEQYF; J: TRBJ2-7; V: TRBV4-3; D: TRBD2
CDR3: CASSTTGYNQPQHF; J: TRBJ1-5; V: TRBV27; D: -
CDR3: CASSPEDGGSYEQYF; J: TRBJ2-7; V: TRBV28; D: -
CDR3: CASRETSTEQFF; J: TRBJ2-1; V: TRBV7-9; D: TRBD2
CDR3: CASSLSRTSYEQYF; J: TRBJ2-7; V: TRBV27; D: TRBD2
CDR3: CASSFGRSSYEQYF; J: TRBJ2-7; V: TRBV12-1; D: -
CDR3: CASSLAQSTGRAYEQYF; J: TRBJ2-7; V: TRBV7-9; D: TRBD1
CDR3: CASSLRLAGGFSYEQYF; J: TRBJ2-7; V: TRBV28; D: TRBD2
CDR3: CASSFGGSQGLAYEQYF; J: TRBJ2-7; V: TRBV7-6; D: TRBD1
CDR3: CASSKTGQSYNEQFF; J: TRBJ2-1; V: TRBV7-2; D: -
CDR3: CASSLTGIQDSPLHF; J: TRBJ1-6; V: TRBV27; D: -
CDR3: CASSQEGHEQETQYF; J: TRBJ2-5; V: TRBV4-1; D: -
CDR3: CASSPWTGSSYEQYF; J: TRBJ2-7; V: TRBV7-6; D: TRBD1
CDR3: CASSLSLAGARYEQYF; J: TRBJ2-7; V: TRBV27; D: TRBD2
CDR3: CAINQGTGELFF; J: TRBJ2-2; V: TRBV10-3; D: -
CDR3: CASTSPGAGVTGELFF; J: TRBJ2-2; V: TRBV28; D: -
CDR3: CASSAETATNTEAFF; J: TRBJ1-1; V: TRBV9; D: -
CDR3: CASSLNQGGRGYTF; J: TRBJ1-2; V: TRBV27; D: -
CDR3: CASSIVPLLAGANEQFF; J: TRBJ2-1; V: TRBV19; D: -
CDR3: CASSESGTGGLLSNQPQHF; J: TRBJ1-5; V: TRBV10-1; D: TRBD1
CDR3: CASSQDAVEQFF; J: TRBJ2-1; V: TRBV4-1; D: -
CDR3: CASSQGLAYEQYF; J: TRBJ2-7; V: TRBV4-1; D: TRBD2
CDR3: CASSLAGETEAFF; J: TRBJ1-1; V: TRBV7-3; D: -
CDR3: CASSYSLAGTDTQYF; J: TRBJ2-3; V: TRBV6-5; D: -
CDR3: CAWTGGSEETQYF; J: TRBJ2-5; V: TRBV30; D: -
CDR3: CAWTGGASSGNTIYF; J: TRBJ1-3; V: TRBV30; D: -
CDR3: CASSVGDLTDTQYF; J: TRBJ2-3; V: TRBV9; D: -
CDR3: CASSFGGRGTGELFF; J: TRBJ2-2; V: TRBV19; D: TRBD2
CDR3: CASSNPPAGGDTEAFF; J: TRBJ1-1; V: TRBV28; D: TRBD1